Listed below are T cell receptor beta chains from one sample, sequenced in a study of blood T cell repertoires in COVID-19. Repertoires were generated with immunoSEQ multiplex PCR, while TCRdb's copy carries only in-frame clones and drops some. The sample holds 3,000 to 3,500 clones, 70% seen once. The sequenced sample consisted of peripheral blood. The receptors come from a man aged 70 or older with active COVID-19. CDR3s include the opening cysteine and the closing phenylalanine or tryptophan. The D gene is left open where the match is weak. For some rows the clone size is stated as once, few or many, or as a class when expanded; others skip it.

V gene	D gene	clone size	J gene	CDR3 DNA	CDR3 protein
TRBV13	-	once	TRBJ2-2	TGTGCCAGCAGCTTAGAGGGGGAGACGAACACCGGGGAGCTGTTTTTT	CASSLEGETNTGELFF
TRBV5-6	-	-	TRBJ2-2	TGTGCCAGCAGCGCCGCCGTCCGGCGGGGGCTCGGCCGGGGAGCTGTTTTT	CASSAAVRRGLGRGAVF
TRBV11-3	-	-	TRBJ2-7	TGTGCCAGCAGCTTAGGTACTAATTACGAGCAGTACTTC	CASSLGTNYEQYF
TRBV7-9	-	few	TRBJ2-3	TGTGCCAGCAGCTTAGCCCAGGGAAGTGGAGATACGCAGTATTTT	CASSLAQGSGDTQYF
TRBV6-4	-	-	TRBJ2-3	TGTGCCAGCAGTCCGCGGGCCTCATCCACAGATACGCAGTATTTT	CASSPRASSTDTQYF
TRBV5-5	-	-	TRBJ2-2	TGTGCCAGCAGCTTGGATCCTTTCGGGGGTTATACCGGGGAGCTGTTTTTT	CASSLDPFGGYTGELFF
TRBV6-5	TRBD1	-	TRBJ1-1	TGTGCCAGCAGTTACACGGGACAGGGGGCTGAAGCTTTCTTT	CASSYTGQGAEAFF
TRBV15	-	few	TRBJ1-6	TGTGCCACCAGCGGGGAAGGGAGTGCGGATTCACCCCTCCACTTT	CATSGEGSADSPLHF
TRBV28	TRBD2	-	TRBJ2-5	TGTGCCAGCAGCTACTCGGCGAGCGGGGTAGAAGAGACCCAGTACTTC	CASSYSASGVEETQYF
TRBV5-1	TRBD2	-	TRBJ2-5	TGCGCCAGCAGCTCGACTAGCGGGGGGCCGGGAGAGACCCAGTACTTC	CASSSTSGGPGETQYF
TRBV7-6	TRBD1	large	TRBJ2-1	TGTGCCAGCAGCTTATTGGTCGGGACAGGAAGGGCCGATGAGCAGTTCTTC	CASSLLVGTGRADEQFF
TRBV6-5	-	few	TRBJ1-1	TGTGCCAGCGGGAGAAACTATGGAGCTTTCTTT	CASGRNYGAFF
TRBV6-5	TRBD2	large	TRBJ2-1	TGTGCCAGCGGAGCGGGGGCCTCCAATGAGCAGTTCTTC	CASGAGASNEQFF
TRBV4-1	-	few	TRBJ1-1	TGCGCCAGCAGCCAGGTTTCAGGGAACACTGAAGCTTTCTTT	CASSQVSGNTEAFF
TRBV29-1	-	-	TRBJ2-1	TGCAGCGTCCACAGGGAGGGAGAAGTCTATGAGCAGTTCTTC	CSVHREGEVYEQFF
TRBV11-2	-	-	TRBJ1-1	TGTGCCAGCAGCTTCGGTGTGATGAACACTGAAGCTTTCTTT	CASSFGVMNTEAFF
TRBV5-1	TRBD1	medium-sized	TRBJ1-4	TGCGCCAGCAGCCCCATGGGACAGGGGGCAATGGCTAATGAAAAACTGTTTTTT	CASSPMGQGAMANEKLFF
TRBV18	TRBD1	-	TRBJ2-7	TGTGCCAGCTCACCTCAGGGACAGGGCGTCCACGAGCAGTACTTC	CASSPQGQGVHEQYF
TRBV6-6	-	once	TRBJ1-2	TGTGCCAGCAGTTACTCGACGGGGGGCACGATCTATGGCTACACCTTC	CASSYSTGGTIYGYTF
TRBV5-1	-	-	TRBJ2-1	TGCGCCAGCAGCTTGGACAGGTACTCCTACAATGAGCAGTTCTTC	CASSLDRYSYNEQFF
TRBV3-1/TRBV3-2	-	few	TRBJ1-1	TGTGCCAGCAGCCAAGACGTTAACACTGAAGCTTTCTTT	CASSQDVNTEAFF
TRBV27	-	medium-sized	TRBJ2-7	TGTGCCAGCAGTCCTACGGCGCAGGGCGAGCAGTACTTC	CASSPTAQGEQYF
TRBV4-1	TRBD1	once	TRBJ1-1	TGCGCCAGCAGACGACAGGGGGCGCCGGTTGACACTGAAGCTTTCTTT	CASRRQGAPVDTEAFF
TRBV11-3	-	-	TRBJ1-3	TGTGCCAGCAGCTTCAGTGCAGGAAACACCATATATTTT	CASSFSAGNTIYF